This T cell receptor beta chain was recorded in a study of cytomegalovirus exposure and HLA in healthy donors. The CDR3 runs 14 residues. The V end was cut by 0 bases, the J end by 0 bases, with 6 bases between. Germline CDR1 and CDR2: SGHDT and YYEEEE. The PCR ran on 60 Vbeta and 13 Jbeta primers. Using immunoSEQ multiplex PCR, the repertoire was profiled, and TCRdb retains in-frame clones only, with some absent. The sample contains approximately 100,000 clones, roughly 71% of which appear only once. The chain combines TRBV5-6 with TRBJ2-5; D gene uncertain. Source material: PBMCs. The clonotype comes from a man aged 35 to 55 in good health and CMV-seropositive. CDR3 sequence: CASSLGAYQETQYF. The CDR3 DNA reads as TGTGCCAGCAGCTTGGGGGCCTACCAAGAGACCCAGTACTTC.